A selection of T cell receptor beta chains follows, all from one sample in a study of T cells after yellow fever vaccination. TCRdb itself ran the 5' RACE reads through MiXCR, one entry per CDR3 protein. The sample holds over 110,000 distinct CDR3 sequences, roughly 8.2% seen once. The source material was CD4+ T cells sorted from PBMCs, sampled 5 days after the yellow fever booster vaccination. Source of these receptors: a man in his thirties or forties who received the YFV17D yellow fever vaccine. CDR3s include the opening cysteine and the closing phenylalanine or tryptophan. A D gene is named only where the DNA matches it firmly. The listing skips clone size in some rows; elsewhere it reads once, few, many or a size class.

>many|TRBV20-1|TRBD1|TRBJ1-4
TGCAGTGCTGGGGGACAGGGAAATGAAAAACTGTTTTTT
CSAGGQGNEKLFF
>many|TRBV7-2|TRBD2|TRBJ2-2
TGTGCCAGCAGCATGGGGGGGAGCGACACCGGGGAGCTGTTTTTT
CASSMGGSDTGELFF
>many|TRBV5-8|TRBD1|TRBJ2-1
TGTGCCAGCAGTCGACAGGGGACGGGGGATGAGCAGTTCTTC
CASSRQGTGDEQFF
>many|TRBV7-9|-|TRBJ2-7
TGTGCCAGCAGCTTAGTAAGGGCCGGCGAGCAGTACTTC
CASSLVRAGEQYF
>many|TRBV9|-|TRBJ1-1
TGTGCCAGCAGCCTCATGGTGAACACTGAAGCTTTCTTT
CASSLMVNTEAFF
>few|TRBV7-2|TRBD2|TRBJ2-3
TGTGCCAGCAGCTTACTCGGTGGAGCGGGACTCCCAGATACGCAGTATTTT
CASSLLGGAGLPDTQYF
>many|TRBV6-5|TRBD2|TRBJ2-1
TGTGCCAGCAAGATCAGAGCGGGAGACCCCAATGAGCAGTTCTTC
CASKIRAGDPNEQFF
>many|TRBV7-2|TRBD2|TRBJ2-1
TGTGCCAGCAGCTTCGGGCTAGCGGGAGGAGCTGAGCAGTTCTTC
CASSFGLAGGAEQFF
>many|TRBV5-1|TRBD2|TRBJ2-3
TGCGCCAGCAGCTCGGGACTAGCGACAGATACGCAGTATTTT
CASSSGLATDTQYF
>many|TRBV29-1|-|TRBJ2-5
TGCAGCGTTGACAAACTTTCCTCTCAAGAGACCCAGTACTTC
CSVDKLSSQETQYF
>-|TRBV7-2|-|TRBJ2-7
TGTGCCAGCAGCGCCTTCTCCGAGCAGTACTTC
CASSAFSEQYF
>few|TRBV20-1|TRBD2|TRBJ2-2
TGCAGTGCAAAAACGGCCGGGGAGGGGTACACCGGGGAGCTGTTTTTT
CSAKTAGEGYTGELFF
>many|TRBV9|-|TRBJ2-7
TGTGCCAGCAGCGTAGGTACCGGAGGGGGCGGATCCTACGAGCAGTACTTC
CASSVGTGGGGSYEQYF
>many|TRBV25-1|TRBD2|TRBJ2-1
TGTGCCAGCAGTGATACTAGCGGGATCGGGCAGTTCTTC
CASSDTSGIGQFF
>many|TRBV5-1|TRBD1|TRBJ2-7
TGCGCCAGCAGGGGGGACAGTGCCTACGAGCAGTACTTC
CASRGDSAYEQYF
>many|TRBV28|-|TRBJ1-6
TGTGCCAGCAGTCTCACCAGGGGCCCGATTCCACCCCTCCACTTT
CASSLTRGPIPPLHF
>many|TRBV12-3/TRBV12-4|-|TRBJ2-7
TGTGCCAGCAGTCCGACTACCGGGTTCTACGAGCAGTACTTC
CASSPTTGFYEQYF
>many|TRBV7-2|-|TRBJ1-6
TGTGCCAGCAGCTTCAGGCCCTTCGATAATTCACCCCTCCACTTT
CASSFRPFDNSPLHF
>many|TRBV6-5|TRBD2|TRBJ2-1
TGTGCCAGCAGTTCCGTCGGGACTAGCCTCAGTGAGCAGTTCTTC
CASSSVGTSLSEQFF
>many|TRBV27|-|TRBJ2-1
TGTGCCAGCACCTCCGGGACTCACTACAATGAGCAGTTCTTC
CASTSGTHYNEQFF
>many|TRBV20-1|-|TRBJ2-7
TGCAGTGCTAGGCGGAGGGTCACAGATATCTACGAGCAGTACTTC
CSARRRVTDIYEQYF
>-|TRBV20-1|TRBD2|TRBJ2-2
TGCTGTGCTAGAGATCTAGCGGGGTCGAACACCGGGGAGCTGTTTTTT
CCARDLAGSNTGELFF
>-|TRBV29-1|TRBD1|TRBJ2-7
TGCAGCGTTTGGACAGGCCGACCATCCTACGAGCAGTACTTC
CSVWTGRPSYEQYF
>few|TRBV7-8|-|TRBJ2-2
TGTGCCAGCAGCAACCCGGGCACCGGGGAGCTGTTTTTT
CASSNPGTGELFF
>-|TRBV30|-|TRBJ2-1
TGTGCCTGGAGTGTAAATAACTACAATGAGCAGTTCTTC
CAWSVNNYNEQFF
>many|TRBV28|-|TRBJ2-7
TGTGCCACCACAGGACCAGACTCCTACGAGCAGTACTTC
CATTGPDSYEQYF
>many|TRBV18|TRBD1|TRBJ1-5
TGTGCCAGCTCCCAGAGGCGGGACAGGAGCAATCAGCCCCAGCATTTT
CASSQRRDRSNQPQHF